The 29 T cell receptor beta chains below come from one sample, sequenced in a study of blood T cell repertoires in COVID-19. Only in-frame clones appear in the TCRdb table, and some are missing; sequencing was by immunoSEQ multiplex PCR. The sample lists around 100,000 clones, about 86% occurring once. The material sequenced was peripheral blood. These receptors all come from a human donor in a cohort sampled during active COVID-19.

The V and J genes are TRBV19 and TRBJ2-2; 7 bases fit TRBD1. This CDR3 spans 18 amino acids. The germline V gene encodes CDR1 LNHDA and CDR2 SQIVND (reference sequence). With 7 bases clipped from V and 4 bases from J, the junction kept 18 bases outside the gene matches. CDR3 coding DNA: TGTGCCAGTACCCCTAAACTACAGGGGCTCAAGGGCACCGGGGAGCTGTTTTTT. It is translated as CASTPKLQGLKGTGELFF.

This CDR3 reads CASSRSLAGLWYEQYF. The DNA for the CDR3 is TGTGCCAGCAGCCGAAGTTTAGCGGGGCTATGGTACGAGCAGTACTTC. V and J are TRBV27 and TRBJ2-7, with 8 bases that match TRBD2. CDR1 is MNHEY, CDR2 SMNVEV, per germline (reference sequence). The CDR3 totals 16 residues. J was trimmed by 4 bases and V by 6 bases; bases with no gene match: 14.

The rearrangement links TRBV4-3 to TRBJ1-5, with a weak D call TRBD1 (5 bases). Germline V lookup: CDR1 LGHNA, CDR2 YSLEER. This CDR3 comprises 15 residues. V lost 5 bases and J lost 0, with 11 bases in between. CDR3 DNA sequence: TGCGCCAGCAGCTATGACAGCTATAGCAATCAGCCCCAGCATTTT. Encoded protein: CASSYDSYSNQPQHF.

The rearrangement joins TRBV19 to TRBJ1-4; D gene ambiguous. Germline V gene data show CDR1 as LNHDA and CDR2 as SQIVND (reference sequence). The CDR3 contains 10 residues. V was shortened by 10 bases and J by 10 bases, with 10 bases between the two germline ends. CDR3 in DNA: TGTGCCACTTACCGCGGAAAACTGTTTTTT. Translation: CATYRGKLFF.

The CDR3 nucleotides read TGTGCCAGTCAACAGGGGGATTCCTACGAGCAGTACTTC. Protein: CASQQGDSYEQYF. The chain couples TRBV6-5 to TRBJ2-7, with 8 bases aligning to TRBD1. V gave up 9 bases and J gave up 1 base; unmatched junction bases: 5. This CDR3 contains 13 residues. Germline lookup yields CDR1 MNHEY and CDR2 SVGAGI.

J is TRBJ2-1 and V is TRBV5-1; TRBD1 might be the D (5 bases). Germline CDR1 is SGHRS and CDR2 is YFSETQ. V lost 1 base and J 0 bases, leaving 8 bases between the germline ends. The CDR3 is 15 residues long. As DNA, the CDR3 is TGCGCCAGCAGCTTGCCCAGGGACTCCTACAATGAGCAGTTCTTC. The encoded protein is CASSLPRDSYNEQFF.

The chain carries TRBV29-1 and TRBJ2-3, with 7 positions matching TRBD1. This CDR3 region has 15 residues. Germline CDR1 SQVTM, CDR2 ANQGSEA. V lost 3 bases to trimming and J lost 1 base; unmatched junction nucleotides: 7. CDR3 DNA sequence: TGCAGCGTTGAGCCGAGGACAGGCCGCACAGATACGCAGTATTTT. This gives the protein CSVEPRTGRTDTQYF.

The chain links TRBV2 to TRBJ2-2; D is unresolved. Germline V gene sequence: CDR1 SNHLY, CDR2 FYNNEI. The CDR3 extends over 13 amino acids. V was shortened by 7 bases and J by 4 bases, with 10 bases between the two germline ends. The CDR3 is CASNASPTGELFF. The CDR3 DNA reads TGTGCCAGCAACGCGTCCCCCACCGGGGAGCTGTTTTTT.

This sequence joins TRBV7-8 and TRBJ2-1; D uncertain. Trimming took off 5 bases at V and 0 bases at J, with 14 bases between the two ends. The CDR3 runs to 16 residues. CDR1 and CDR2 (germline): SGHVS, FQNEAQ. CDR3 sequence (DNA): TGTGCCAGCAGCCCTCAACGGTGGAGCTCCTACAATGAGCAGTTCTTC. This translates into CASSPQRWSSYNEQFF.

V usage is TRBV7-9 and J usage is TRBJ1-1; D is possibly TRBD1 (5 bases). The CDR3 extends over 14 amino acids. Trimming pared 5 bases from V and 1 base from J, leaving 11 bases between. Germline V CDR1 and CDR2: SEHNR, FQNEAQ (reference sequence). CDR3 loop: CASSLRGANTEAFF. DNA of the CDR3: TGTGCCAGCAGCCTCCGCGGGGCGAACACTGAAGCTTTCTTT.

The chain employs TRBV5-8 and TRBJ2-5; 9 nucleotides line up with TRBD1. V shed 0 bases, J shed 5 bases, and the junction held 5 bases outside the gene matches. Germline values: CDR1 SGHTS, CDR2 YDEGEE. The CDR3 runs to 15 residues. The DNA for the CDR3 is TGTGCCAGCAGCTTGGTGACAGGGGGATGGGAGACCCAGTACTTC. Amino acid sequence: CASSLVTGGWETQYF.

This clone appeared a few times. V is TRBV4-3 and J is TRBJ2-7, with a weak D call TRBD1 (6 bases). Per germline, CDR1 LGHNA and CDR2 YSLEER. Trimming shortened V by 3 bases and J by 7 bases, and 19 bases separated the two germline ends. The CDR3 runs 15 residues. As DNA, the CDR3 is TGCGCCAGCAGCCAGCAACCAACAGGGATGTGGGAGCAGTACTTC. This sequence encodes CASSQQPTGMWEQYF.

J is TRBJ2-1 and V is TRBV6-6; 8 bases match TRBD2. With V trimmed by 6 bases and J by 8 bases, 9 bases remained unmatched. Germline V gene sequence: CDR1 MNHNY, CDR2 SVGAGI (reference sequence). CDR3 length equals 14 residues. In DNA form, the CDR3 reads TGTGCCAGCAGCACCTCGGGGGGGCCCCATGAGCAGTTCTTC. Translation: CASSTSGGPHEQFF.

The V call is TRBV6-6, the J call TRBJ1-6; 8 nucleotides line up with TRBD1. V was pared by 6 bases and J by 9 bases, with 10 bases of the junction left unmatched. This CDR3 has 15 amino acids. Germline CDR1 MNHNY, CDR2 SVGAGI (reference sequence). CDR3 coding DNA: TGTGCCAGCAGCCAGGGAGGACAGGGCTTTTCACCCCTCCACTTT. It translates to CASSQGGQGFSPLHF.

The rearrangement joins TRBV7-9 to TRBJ2-5; 11 nucleotides line up with TRBD2. Germline-derived CDR1 and CDR2 are SEHNR and FQNEAQ (reference sequence). This CDR3 spans 16 amino acids. The ends lost 1 base at V and 4 bases at J; junction bases unmatched: 5. CDR3 in amino acids: CASSLEASGRRETQYF. The CDR3 DNA follows: TGTGCCAGCAGCTTAGAGGCTAGCGGGAGGAGAGAGACCCAGTACTTC.

This clone was observed a single time. The chain links TRBV28 to TRBJ2-7, with D hard to call. The CDR3 contains 15 residues. Trimming took 5 bases from V and 2 from J, leaving 16 bases between them. Germline V CDR1 and CDR2: MDHEN, SYDVKM. In DNA form, the CDR3 reads TGTGCCAGCAGTGTTGCCCCCGAGGCGCCCTACGAGCAGTACTTC. Its protein is CASSVAPEAPYEQYF.

This clone was seen just once. V usage is TRBV30 and J usage is TRBJ1-1, with TRBD1 as a possible D gene (5 bases). With 1 base removed from V and 1 base from J, the gap between germline ends came to 7 bases. Germline V CDR1 and CDR2: GTSNPN, SVGIG (reference sequence). The length of the CDR3 is 13 residues. The CDR3: CAWSEGANTEAFF. For the CDR3, the DNA is TGTGCCTGGAGTGAAGGGGCGAACACTGAAGCTTTCTTT.

The rearrangement joins TRBV5-1 to TRBJ2-3; D might be TRBD1 (6 bases). Trimming removed 0 bases from V and 5 bases from J, with 10 bases in between. This CDR3 contains 14 residues. The germline CDR1 and CDR2 sequences are SGHRS and YFSETQ. CDR3 amino acids: CASSLGGGLDTQYF. The CDR3 region has the DNA TGCGCCAGCAGCTTGGGAGGGGGTCTAGATACGCAGTATTTT.

The CDR3 region is CASSLGWGNTDTQYF. Here the CDR3 DNA reads TGTGCCAGCAGTTTAGGGTGGGGCAACACAGATACGCAGTATTTT. The rearrangement uses TRBV28 and TRBJ2-3; possible D gene TRBD1, 5 bases. Germline V CDR1 and CDR2: MDHEN, SYDVKM. The CDR3 totals 15 residues. Between the trimmed V and J ends, which lost 2 bases and 2 bases, there was a span of 11 bases.

The chain uses TRBV10-3 and TRBJ1-4; no reliable D call. CDR3 length equals 13 residues. Trimming removed 6 bases from V and 5 bases from J, with 10 bases in between. Germline CDR1 is ENHRY and CDR2 is SYGVKD. Here the CDR3 DNA reads TGTGCCATCAGCGCTGACGGGAATGAAAAACTGTTTTTT. This translates into CAISADGNEKLFF.

The CDR3 sequence: CASSLLGIADANNEQFF. CDR3 nucleotide sequence: TGTGCCAGCAGCCTTCTTGGGATAGCGGACGCTAACAATGAGCAGTTCTTC. The chain has TRBV7-9 and TRBJ2-1, with D tentatively TRBD2 (6 bases). The CDR3 sequence is 17 residues long. Germline-derived CDR1 and CDR2 are SEHNR and FQNEAQ (reference sequence). V was clipped by 5 bases and J by 5 bases, with 22 bases between them. Full variable domain (remainder filled in from reference TRBV7-9 and TRBJ2-1): DTGVSQNPRHKITKRGQNVTFRCDPISEHNRLYWYRQTLGQGPEFLTYFQNEAQLEKSRLLSDRFSAERPKGSFSTLEIQRTEQGDSAMYLCASSLLGIADANNEQFFGPGTRLTVL.

V usage is TRBV19 and J usage is TRBJ2-7; 12 bases are a match to TRBD2. Unmatched junction bases numbered 7, after V lost 1 base and J lost 6 bases. Germline values: CDR1 LNHDA, CDR2 SQIVND (reference sequence). There are 16 residues in the CDR3. The CDR3 is CASSIVLAGGPSEQYF. The CDR3 region has the DNA TGTGCCAGTAGTATAGTCCTAGCGGGAGGGCCGTCCGAGCAGTACTTC.

This chain joins TRBV5-6 and TRBJ2-1; D gene uncertain. Germline-derived CDR1 and CDR2 are SGHDT and YYEEEE. V was pared by 1 base and J by 7 bases, with 9 bases between. The length of the CDR3 is 13 residues. As DNA, the CDR3 is TGTGCCAGCAGCTTGAGTCCCCAGAATGAGCAGTTCTTC. Its protein is CASSLSPQNEQFF.

This chain connects TRBV6-5 to TRBJ2-2; TRBD1 agrees at 7 bases. Germline V gene lookup returns CDR1 MNHEY and CDR2 SVGAGI. Germline trimming cut 9 bases from V and 2 bases from J; bases unmatched to any gene: 6. This CDR3 is built from 14 residues. In DNA form, the CDR3 reads TGTGCCAGTCGTCGGGACAGTAACACCGGGGAGCTGTTTTTT. Translating it yields CASRRDSNTGELFF.

This clone was observed a single time. This chain links TRBV18 with TRBJ2-1; 7 positions agree with TRBD1. V dropped 6 bases and J dropped 5; count of bases not matched to a gene: 7. CDR3 length: 14 amino acids. In germline, CDR1 is KGHSH, CDR2 LQKENI. The CDR3 coding sequence is TGTGCCAGCTCGGTCGACAGGGCTAACAATGAGCAGTTCTTC. It encodes CASSVDRANNEQFF. Combining the CDR3 with reference TRBV18 and TRBJ2-1 gives the whole variable domain NAGVMQNPRHLVRRRGQEARLRCSPMKGHSHVYWYRQLPEEGLKFMVYLQKENIIDESGMPKERFSAEFPKEGPSILRIQQVVRGDSAAYFCASSVDRANNEQFFGPGTRLTVL.

This chain links TRBV28 with TRBJ2-3; TRBD1 matches 9 bases. Germline values: CDR1 MDHEN, CDR2 SYDVKM. CDR3 length: 16 amino acids. Trimming took 5 bases from V and 6 from J; bases not matched to a gene: 12. Here the CDR3 DNA reads TGTGCCAGCAGTAAACCTGACAGGGGGAGGATGGATACGCAGTATTTT. Amino acids: CASSKPDRGRMDTQYF.

This clone has just one count. The chain employs TRBV18 and TRBJ2-2, with 15 bases that match TRBD2. Trimming at V came to 2 bases and at J to 4 bases, leaving 5 bases not matched to a gene. CDR3 length: 18 amino acids. CDR1 is KGHSH and CDR2 is LQKENI in the germline V gene. The CDR3 DNA follows: TGTGCCAGCTCACCAGGACTAGCGGGAGGGCTAAGCACCGGGGAGCTGTTTTTT. As protein: CASSPGLAGGLSTGELFF.

This chain uses TRBV7-2 with TRBJ2-3, with TRBD2 matching 9 bases. Germline CDR1 SGHTA, CDR2 FQGNSA. This CDR3 spans 15 amino acids. The J segment lost 7 bases and the V segment lost 0 bases, leaving 5 bases of the junction unmatched. The CDR3 bases are TGTGCCAGCAGCTTAGCGCTACTAGCGGGCTATACGCAGTATTTT. Its translation is CASSLALLAGYTQYF.

The chain carries TRBV5-1 and TRBJ1-4, with 7 bases fitting TRBD1. The CDR3 has 15 amino acids. The J segment lost 11 bases and the V segment lost 4 bases, leaving 14 bases of the junction unmatched. Germline V gene lookup returns CDR1 SGHRS and CDR2 YFSETQ. The DNA of the CDR3 is TGCGCCAGCAGCGAGATACCGGGACAGAATGTGAAACTGTTTTTT. It yields the protein CASSEIPGQNVKLFF.